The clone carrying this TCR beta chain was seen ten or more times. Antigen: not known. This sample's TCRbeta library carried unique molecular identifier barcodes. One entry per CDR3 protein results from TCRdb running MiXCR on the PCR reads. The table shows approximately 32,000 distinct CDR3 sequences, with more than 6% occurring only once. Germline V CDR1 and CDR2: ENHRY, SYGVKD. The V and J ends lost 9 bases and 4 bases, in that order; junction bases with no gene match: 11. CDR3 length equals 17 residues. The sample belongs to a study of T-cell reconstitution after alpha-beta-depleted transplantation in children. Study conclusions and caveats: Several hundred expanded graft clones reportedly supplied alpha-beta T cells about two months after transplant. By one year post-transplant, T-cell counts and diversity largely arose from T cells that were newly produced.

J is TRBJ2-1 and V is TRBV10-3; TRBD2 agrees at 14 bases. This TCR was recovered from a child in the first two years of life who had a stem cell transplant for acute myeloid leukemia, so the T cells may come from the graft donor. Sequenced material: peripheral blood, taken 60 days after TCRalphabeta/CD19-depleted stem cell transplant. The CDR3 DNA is TGTGCCATTTGGACTAGCGGGGGGCCCCCGGGTTACAATGAGCAGTTCTTC. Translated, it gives CAIWTSGGPPGYNEQFF.